This T cell receptor beta chain was profiled in a study of PD-1 blockade in classical Hodgkin lymphoma. Broader study findings: Possible causes of repertoire differences, disease activity or prior therapy, remain undefined. Reported findings placed baseline TCR diversity lower in newly diagnosed patients (compared with healthy donors).

Generated by immunoSEQ multiplex PCR, the TCRdb table keeps only in-frame clones and is missing some. Of about 40,000 clones in the sample, about 90% were seen once. Regarding this clone: Antigen specificity is unknown.

The patients all showed relapse after autologous stem cell transplantation, while their brentuximab vedotin exposure varied. The germline CDR1 and CDR2 sequences are KGHSH and LQKENI. This CDR3 spans 15 amino acids. The V end lost 3 bases, the J end lost 0 bases, and 11 bases lay between the germline ends. The rearrangement links TRBV18 to TRBJ1-1; TRBD1 is a possible D gene (5 bases). The TCR originated in a human donor with classical Hodgkin lymphoma. Sequenced material: peripheral blood mononuclear cells (PBMCs), taken at baseline. CDR3 residues: CASSPDKAMNTEAFF. Written as DNA, the CDR3 is TGTGCCAGCTCACCGGACAAAGCGATGAACACTGAAGCTTTCTTT.